The source of this TCR beta chain is a study of T cell repertoires in cytomegalovirus infection. Study context: Matching HLA type, along with CMV infection, was indicated by public TCR beta signatures. Overall study results and limits: CMV carriers with the relevant HLA were identified by cumulative public TCR beta family frequency.

Remarks on this clonotype: Antigen specificity is unknown.

TCRdb reprocessed the reads via MiXCR and lists one record per CDR3 protein. This table holds about 89,000 distinct CDR3 sequences, about 29% found once. The CDR3 is made up of 17 amino acids. Germline CDR1 is LNHNV and CDR2 is YYDKDF (reference sequence). The ends were cut back, 0 bases at V and 0 bases at J, with 9 bases in the middle. Specimen: CD8+ T cells from cultured PBMCs, collected from culture after CMV antigen stimulation. This sequence was found in a human donor in good health (CMV status not recorded). Some clones in this sample may be carry-over from other donors' samples. The rearrangement joins TRBV15 to TRBJ2-6, with D perhaps given as TRBD1 or TRBD2 (5 bases each). The CDR3 DNA is TGTGCCACCAGCAGAGAGATAGGGACCTCTGGGGCCAACGTCCTGACTTTC. Protein: CATSREIGTSGANVLTF.